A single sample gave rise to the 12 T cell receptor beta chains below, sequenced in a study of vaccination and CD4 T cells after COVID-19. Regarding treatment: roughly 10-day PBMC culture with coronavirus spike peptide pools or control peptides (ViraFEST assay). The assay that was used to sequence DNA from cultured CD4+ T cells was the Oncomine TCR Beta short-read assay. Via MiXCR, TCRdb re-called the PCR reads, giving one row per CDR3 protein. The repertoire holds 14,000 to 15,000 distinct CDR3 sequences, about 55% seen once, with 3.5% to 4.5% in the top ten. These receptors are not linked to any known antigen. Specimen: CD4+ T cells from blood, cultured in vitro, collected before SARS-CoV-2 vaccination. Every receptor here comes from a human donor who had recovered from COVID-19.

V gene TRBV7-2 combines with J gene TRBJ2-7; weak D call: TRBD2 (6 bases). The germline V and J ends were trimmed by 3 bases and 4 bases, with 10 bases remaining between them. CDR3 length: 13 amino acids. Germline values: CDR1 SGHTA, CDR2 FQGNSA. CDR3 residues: CASSLWGVYEQYF. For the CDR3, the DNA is TGTGCCAGCAGCTTGTGGGGGGTTTACGAGCAGTACTTC.

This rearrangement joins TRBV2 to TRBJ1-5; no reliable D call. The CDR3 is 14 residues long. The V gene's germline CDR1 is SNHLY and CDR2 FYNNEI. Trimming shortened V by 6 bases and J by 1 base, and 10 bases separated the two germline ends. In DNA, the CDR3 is TGTGCCAGCAGAGTTACAGAAAGCAATCAGCCCCAGCATTTT. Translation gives CASRVTESNQPQHF.

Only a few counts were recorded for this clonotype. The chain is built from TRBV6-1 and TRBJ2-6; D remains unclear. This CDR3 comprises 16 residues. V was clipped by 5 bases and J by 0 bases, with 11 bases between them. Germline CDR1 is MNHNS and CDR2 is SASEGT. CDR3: CASSLRIPSGANVLTF. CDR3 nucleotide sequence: TGTGCCAGCAGTCTTCGAATTCCCTCTGGGGCCAACGTCCTGACTTTC.

Here the CDR3 reads CASSYRQGIPDTQYF. In nucleotides, the CDR3 is TGTGCCAGCAGTTACCGACAGGGGATCCCAGATACGCAGTATTTT. V gene TRBV6-5 combines with J gene TRBJ2-3, with 8 bases fitting TRBD1. Germline-derived CDR1 and CDR2 are MNHEY and SVGAGI. The CDR3 consists of 15 residues. Trimming took 2 bases from V and 4 from J; bases not matched to a gene: 5.

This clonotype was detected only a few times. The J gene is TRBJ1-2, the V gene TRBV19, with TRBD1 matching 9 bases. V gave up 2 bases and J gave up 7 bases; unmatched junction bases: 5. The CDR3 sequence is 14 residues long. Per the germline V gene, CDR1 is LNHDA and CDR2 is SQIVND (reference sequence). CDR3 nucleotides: TGTGCCAGTAGTATATCTGGGACAGGGTCTGGCTACACCTTC. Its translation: CASSISGTGSGYTF.

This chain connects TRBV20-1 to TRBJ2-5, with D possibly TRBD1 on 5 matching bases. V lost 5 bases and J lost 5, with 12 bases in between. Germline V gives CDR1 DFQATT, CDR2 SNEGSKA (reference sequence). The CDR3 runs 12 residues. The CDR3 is CSALGAEETQYF. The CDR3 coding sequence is TGCAGTGCTCTAGGGGCGGAGGAGACCCAGTACTTC.

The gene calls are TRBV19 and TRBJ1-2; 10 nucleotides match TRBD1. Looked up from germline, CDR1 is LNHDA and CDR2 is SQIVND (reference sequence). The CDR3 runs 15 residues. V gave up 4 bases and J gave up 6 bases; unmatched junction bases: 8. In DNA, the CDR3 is TGTGCCAGTAGTACCACCGGGACAGGGGAGGATGGCTACACCTTC. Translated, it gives CASSTTGTGEDGYTF.

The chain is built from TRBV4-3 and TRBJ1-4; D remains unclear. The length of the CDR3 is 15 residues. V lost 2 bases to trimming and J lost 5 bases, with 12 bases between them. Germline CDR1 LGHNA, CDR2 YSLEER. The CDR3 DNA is TGCGCCAGCAGCCAACTTTATCCCGCCAATGAAAAACTGTTTTTT. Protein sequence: CASSQLYPANEKLFF.

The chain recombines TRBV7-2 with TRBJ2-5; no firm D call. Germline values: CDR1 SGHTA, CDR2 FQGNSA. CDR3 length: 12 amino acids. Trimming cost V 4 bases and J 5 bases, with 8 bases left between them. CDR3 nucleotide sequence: TGTGCCAGCAGCTCGTTTAGGGAGACCCAGTACTTC. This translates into CASSSFRETQYF.

CDR3 DNA: TGTGCCAGCAGTTACGGTTTTACTAGCGGAACCCTCTACGAGCAGTACTTC. This encodes CASSYGFTSGTLYEQYF. The genes are TRBV6-5 and TRBJ2-7, with TRBD2 matching over 8 bases. In germline, CDR1 is MNHEY, CDR2 SVGAGI. With 2 bases clipped from V and 3 bases from J, the junction kept 12 bases outside the gene matches. This CDR3 is 17 amino acids long.

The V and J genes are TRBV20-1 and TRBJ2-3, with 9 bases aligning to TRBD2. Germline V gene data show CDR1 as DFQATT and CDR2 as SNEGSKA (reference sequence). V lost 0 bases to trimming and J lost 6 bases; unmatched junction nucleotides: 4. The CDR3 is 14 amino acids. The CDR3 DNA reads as TGCAGTGCTAGAGACGCGGGGGGGCCGGATACGCAGTATTTT. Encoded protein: CSARDAGGPDTQYF.

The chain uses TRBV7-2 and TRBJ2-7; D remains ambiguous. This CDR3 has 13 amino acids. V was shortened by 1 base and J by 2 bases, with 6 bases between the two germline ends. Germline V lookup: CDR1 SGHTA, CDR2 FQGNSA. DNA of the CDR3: TGTGCCAGCAGCTTAGTCAGAGCCTACGAGCAGTACTTC. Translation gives CASSLVRAYEQYF.